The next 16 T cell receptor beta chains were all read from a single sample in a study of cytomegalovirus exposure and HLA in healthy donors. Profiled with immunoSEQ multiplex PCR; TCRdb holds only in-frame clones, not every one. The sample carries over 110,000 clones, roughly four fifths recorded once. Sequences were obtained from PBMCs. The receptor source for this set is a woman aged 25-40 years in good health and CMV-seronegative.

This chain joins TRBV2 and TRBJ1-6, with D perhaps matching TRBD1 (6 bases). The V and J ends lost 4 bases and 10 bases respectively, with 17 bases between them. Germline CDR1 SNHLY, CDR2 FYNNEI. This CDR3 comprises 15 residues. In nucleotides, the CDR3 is TGTGCCAGCAGTGGGACAGCTCAAGTCTCATCACCCCTCCACTTT. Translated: CASSGTAQVSSPLHF.

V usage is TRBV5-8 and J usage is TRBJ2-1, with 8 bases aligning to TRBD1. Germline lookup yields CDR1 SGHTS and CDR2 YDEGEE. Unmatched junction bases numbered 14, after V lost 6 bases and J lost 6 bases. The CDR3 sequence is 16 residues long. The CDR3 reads CASTPGQGSLRNEQFF. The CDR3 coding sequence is TGTGCCAGCACCCCTGGACAGGGATCCCTGCGCAATGAGCAGTTCTTC. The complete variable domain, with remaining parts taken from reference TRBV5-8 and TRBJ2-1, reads EAGVTQSPTHLIKTRGQQATLRCSPISGHTSVYWYQQALGLGLQFLLWYDEGEERNRGNFPPRFSGRQFPNYSSELNVNALELEDSALYLCASTPGQGSLRNEQFFGPGTRLTVL.

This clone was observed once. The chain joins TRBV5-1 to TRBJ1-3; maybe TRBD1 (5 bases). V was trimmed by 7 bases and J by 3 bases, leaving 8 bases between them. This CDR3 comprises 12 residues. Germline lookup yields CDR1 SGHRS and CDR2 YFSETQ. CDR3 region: CASGADGNTIYF. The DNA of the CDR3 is TGCGCCAGCGGGGCGGATGGAAACACCATATATTTT.

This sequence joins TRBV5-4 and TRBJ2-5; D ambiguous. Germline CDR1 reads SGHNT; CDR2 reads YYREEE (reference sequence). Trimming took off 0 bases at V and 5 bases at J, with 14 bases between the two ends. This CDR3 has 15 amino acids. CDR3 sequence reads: CASSLGQPKWETQYF. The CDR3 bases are TGTGCCAGCAGCTTGGGACAACCCAAGTGGGAGACCCAGTACTTC.

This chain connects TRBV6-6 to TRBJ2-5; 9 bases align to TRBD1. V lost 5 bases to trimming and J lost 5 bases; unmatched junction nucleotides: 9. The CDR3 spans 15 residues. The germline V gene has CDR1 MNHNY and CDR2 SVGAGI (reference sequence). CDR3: CASSRTGERRETQYF. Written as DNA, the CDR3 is TGTGCCAGCAGTCGGACAGGGGAGCGGAGGGAGACCCAGTACTTC.

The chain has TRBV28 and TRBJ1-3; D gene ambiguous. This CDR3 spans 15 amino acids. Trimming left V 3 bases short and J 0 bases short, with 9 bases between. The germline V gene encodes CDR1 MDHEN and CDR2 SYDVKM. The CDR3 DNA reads TGTGCCAGCAGTTTGGGAGGGATCTCTGGAAACACCATATATTTT. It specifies CASSLGGISGNTIYF.

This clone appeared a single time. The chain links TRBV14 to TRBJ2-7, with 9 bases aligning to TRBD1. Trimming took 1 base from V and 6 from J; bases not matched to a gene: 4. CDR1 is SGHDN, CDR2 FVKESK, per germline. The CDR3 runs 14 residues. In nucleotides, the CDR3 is TGTGCCAGCAGCCAAGGGACAGGGGTTACCGAGCAGTACTTC. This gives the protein CASSQGTGVTEQYF.

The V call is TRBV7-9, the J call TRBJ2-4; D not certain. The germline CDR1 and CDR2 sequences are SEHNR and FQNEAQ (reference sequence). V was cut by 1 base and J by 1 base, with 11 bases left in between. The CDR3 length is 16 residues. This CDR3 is CASSLVAGTAKNIQYF. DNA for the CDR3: TGTGCCAGCAGCTTAGTGGCAGGAACGGCCAAAAACATTCAGTACTTC.

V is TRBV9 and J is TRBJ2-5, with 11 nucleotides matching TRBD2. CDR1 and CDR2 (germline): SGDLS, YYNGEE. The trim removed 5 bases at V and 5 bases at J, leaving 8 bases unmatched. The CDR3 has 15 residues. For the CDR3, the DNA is TGTGCCAGCAGTTTTAGCGGGGGGGCCGGGGAGACCCAGTACTTC. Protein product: CASSFSGGAGETQYF.

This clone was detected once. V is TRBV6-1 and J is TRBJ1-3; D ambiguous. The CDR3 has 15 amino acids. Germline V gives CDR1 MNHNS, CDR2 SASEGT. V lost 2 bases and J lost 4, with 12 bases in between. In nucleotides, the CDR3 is TGTGCCAGCAGTGAACGGGGAATCCCCGGAAACACCATATATTTT. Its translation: CASSERGIPGNTIYF.

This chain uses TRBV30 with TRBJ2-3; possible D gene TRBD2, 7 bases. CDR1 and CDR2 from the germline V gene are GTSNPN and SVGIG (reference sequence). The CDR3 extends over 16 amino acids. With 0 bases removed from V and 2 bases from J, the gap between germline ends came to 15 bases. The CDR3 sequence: CAWSVLGGALTDTQYF. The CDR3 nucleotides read TGTGCCTGGAGTGTTCTTGGGGGGGCGCTCACAGATACGCAGTATTTT.

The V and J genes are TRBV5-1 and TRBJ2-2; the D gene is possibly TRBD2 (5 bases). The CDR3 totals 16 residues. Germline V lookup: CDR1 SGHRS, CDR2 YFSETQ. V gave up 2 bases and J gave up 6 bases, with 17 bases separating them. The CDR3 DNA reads TGCGCCAGCAGCTTCCCCCCCGGGATCAGATCCGGGGAGCTGTTTTTT. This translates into CASSFPPGIRSGELFF.

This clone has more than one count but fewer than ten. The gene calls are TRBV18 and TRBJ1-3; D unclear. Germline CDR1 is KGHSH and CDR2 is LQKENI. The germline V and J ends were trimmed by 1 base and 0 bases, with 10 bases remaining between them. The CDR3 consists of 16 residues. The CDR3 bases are TGTGCCAGCTCACCACAGGGAGGAGGCTCTGGAAACACCATATATTTT. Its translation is CASSPQGGGSGNTIYF.

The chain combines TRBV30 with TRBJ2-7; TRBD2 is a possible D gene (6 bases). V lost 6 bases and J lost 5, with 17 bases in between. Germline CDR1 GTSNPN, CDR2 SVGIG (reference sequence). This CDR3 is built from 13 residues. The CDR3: CACFREGGNEQYF. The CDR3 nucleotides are TGTGCCTGTTTTAGAGAGGGAGGCAACGAGCAGTACTTC.

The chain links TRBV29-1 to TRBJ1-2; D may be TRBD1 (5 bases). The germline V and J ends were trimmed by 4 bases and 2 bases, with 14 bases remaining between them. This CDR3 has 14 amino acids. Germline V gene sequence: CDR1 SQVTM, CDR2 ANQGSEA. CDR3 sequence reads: CSVGMTTDNYGYTF. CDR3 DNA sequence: TGCAGCGTTGGTATGACGACAGACAACTATGGCTACACCTTC.

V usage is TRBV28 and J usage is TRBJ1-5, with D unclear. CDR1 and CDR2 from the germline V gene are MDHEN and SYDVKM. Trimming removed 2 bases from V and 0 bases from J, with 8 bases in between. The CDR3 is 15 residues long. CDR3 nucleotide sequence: TGTGCCAGCAGTTTAAACAGCAATAGCAATCAGCCCCAGCATTTT. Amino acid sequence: CASSLNSNSNQPQHF.